Listed below are T cell receptor beta chains from one sample, sequenced in a study of beta chain features in type 1 diabetes. Clones were sequenced by immunoSEQ multiplex PCR, and TCRdb holds only the in-frame ones, with some missing. This table holds under 300,000 clones, 16% found once. The specimen sequenced was naive CD4+ T cells from blood. These TCRs come from a man under 40 with type 1 diabetes. Each CDR3 is given with its conserved first and last residue. The D gene is left open where the match is weak. Size values are once, few and many counts, or a class for expanded clones, and some rows have none.

J: TRBJ1-3; V: TRBV4-3; size: .; D: .; length: 15; CDR3: CASSQEVIGADTIYF; DNA: TGCGCCAGCAGCCAAGAGGTGATCGGCGCGGACACCATATATTTT
J: TRBJ2-7; V: TRBV20-1; size: few; D: .; length: 11; CDR3: CSASLQNEQYF; DNA: TGCAGTGCTAGTCTCCAGAACGAGCAGTACTTC
J: TRBJ2-2; V: TRBV29-1; size: few; D: .; length: 13; CDR3: CSVRTDWAGELFF; DNA: TGCAGCGTGAGGACAGATTGGGCCGGGGAGCTGTTTTTT
J: TRBJ2-2; V: TRBV29-1; size: .; D: TRBD1; length: 14; CDR3: CSAPRTGLTGELFF; DNA: TGCAGCGCCCCCCGGACAGGGCTAACCGGGGAGCTGTTTTTT
J: TRBJ2-7; V: TRBV28; size: few; D: .; length: 11; CDR3: CASSRPYEQYF; DNA: TGTGCCAGCAGTCGACCCTACGAGCAGTACTTC
J: TRBJ2-1; V: TRBV5-1; size: .; D: .; length: 15; CDR3: CASSLAASTYNEQFF; DNA: TGCGCCAGCAGCTTGGCAGCGTCTACATACAATGAGCAGTTCTTC
J: TRBJ2-4; V: TRBV7-9; size: .; D: .; length: 15; CDR3: CASSLVGEPKNIQYF; DNA: TGTGCCAGCAGCTTAGTAGGGGAACCCAAAAACATTCAGTACTTC
J: TRBJ2-3; V: TRBV4-1; size: few; D: .; length: 14; CDR3: CASSQDTGTDTQYF; DNA: TGCGCCAGCAGCCAAGATACTGGCACAGATACGCAGTATTTT
J: TRBJ2-3; V: TRBV29-1; size: few; D: TRBD1; length: 15; CDR3: CSVDNTGGNENTQYF; DNA: TGCAGCGTTGACAACACAGGGGGAAACGAAAATACGCAGTATTTT
J: TRBJ2-7; V: TRBV28; size: few; D: .; length: 14; CDR3: CASRPGNPLREQYF; DNA: TGTGCCAGCAGGCCAGGGAACCCTTTGCGAGAGCAGTACTTC
J: TRBJ1-1; V: TRBV7-9; size: few; D: .; length: 13; CDR3: CASTITGNTEAFF; DNA: TGTGCCAGCACGATCACAGGCAACACTGAAGCTTTCTTT
J: TRBJ2-7; V: TRBV11-1; size: few; D: .; length: 13; CDR3: CASSVSGLWEQYF; DNA: TGTGCCAGCAGCGTTAGCGGCCTCTGGGAGCAGTACTTC
J: TRBJ2-7; V: TRBV9; size: once; D: .; length: 14; CDR3: CASSVVGGGAEQYF; DNA: TGTGCCAGCAGCGTAGTAGGGGGAGGTGCCGAGCAGTACTTC
J: TRBJ2-2; V: TRBV14; size: .; D: .; length: 13; CDR3: CASSLGNTGELFF; DNA: TGTGCCAGCAGCCTAGGGAACACCGGGGAGCTGTTTTTT
J: TRBJ1-1; V: TRBV29-1; size: few; D: .; length: 12; CDR3: CSVGGFELEAFF; DNA: TGCAGCGTTGGGGGGTTCGAACTAGAAGCTTTCTTT
J: TRBJ1-2; V: TRBV30; size: .; D: .; length: 11; CDR3: CAWRENYGYTF; DNA: TGTGCCTGGAGGGAGAACTATGGCTACACCTTC
J: TRBJ1-1; V: TRBV7-9; size: .; D: TRBD1; length: 16; CDR3: CASSPRQGHVNTEAFF; DNA: TGTGCCAGCAGCCCTCGACAGGGGCATGTGAACACTGAAGCTTTCTTT
J: TRBJ2-5; V: TRBV5-4; size: .; D: TRBD1; length: 15; CDR3: CASSPGQTYQETQYF; DNA: TGTGCCAGCAGCCCGGGACAGACGTACCAAGAGACCCAGTACTTC
J: TRBJ1-1; V: TRBV19; size: few; D: .; length: 13; CDR3: CASGGALVSEAFF; DNA: TGTGCCAGTGGAGGGGCGCTTGTCTCTGAAGCTTTCTTT
J: TRBJ2-7; V: TRBV28; size: .; D: .; length: 12; CDR3: CASSMTPYEQYF; DNA: TGTGCCAGCAGCATGACCCCCTACGAGCAGTACTTC
J: TRBJ2-7; V: TRBV5-1; size: .; D: .; length: 13; CDR3: CASSLDVEYEQYF; DNA: TGCGCCAGCAGCTTGGACGTGGAATACGAGCAGTACTTC
J: TRBJ2-3; V: TRBV29-1; size: .; D: TRBD2; length: 14; CDR3: CSVDLAGGQDTQYF; DNA: TGCAGCGTTGATTTGGCGGGAGGGCAAGATACGCAGTATTTT
J: TRBJ2-1; V: TRBV9; size: .; D: TRBD1; length: 16; CDR3: CASSFGQGSSYNEQFF; DNA: TGTGCCAGCAGCTTCGGACAGGGAAGCTCCTACAATGAGCAGTTCTTC
J: TRBJ2-5; V: TRBV14; size: .; D: TRBD1; length: 16; CDR3: CASSQDRDRVKETQYF; DNA: TGTGCCAGCAGCCAAGACCGGGACAGGGTGAAGGAGACCCAGTACTTC
J: TRBJ2-3; V: TRBV4-3; size: .; D: .; length: 15; CDR3: CASSQEVLSGVTQYF; DNA: TGCGCCAGCAGCCAAGAGGTCCTGTCGGGAGTGACGCAGTATTTT
J: TRBJ2-7; V: TRBV10-1; size: .; D: .; length: 12; CDR3: CASQGSSYEQYF; DNA: TGCGCCAGCCAGGGTTCCTCCTACGAGCAGTACTTC
J: TRBJ1-2; V: TRBV29-1; size: .; D: .; length: 12; CDR3: CSVSGTGYGYTF; DNA: TGCAGCGTGTCCGGGACGGGTTATGGCTACACCTTC
J: TRBJ2-7; V: TRBV21-1; size: few; D: .; length: 12; CDR3: CASSKPLLEQYF; DNA: TGTGCCAGCAGCAAGCCCCTCCTAGAGCAGTACTTC
J: TRBJ2-7; V: TRBV18; size: .; D: .; length: 14; CDR3: CASSPPGGLGEQYF; DNA: TGTGCCAGCTCACCACCCGGGGGACTTGGGGAGCAGTACTTC
J: TRBJ1-2; V: TRBV7-2; size: .; D: .; length: 13; CDR3: CASSLGRSYGYTF; DNA: TGTGCCAGCAGCTTGGGACGGAGCTATGGCTACACCTTC
J: TRBJ1-5; V: TRBV23-1; size: .; D: TRBD1; length: 15; CDR3: CARTGTEPSNQPQHF; DNA: TGCGCCAGAACCGGGACAGAACCTAGCAATCAGCCCCAGCATTTT
J: TRBJ2-2; V: TRBV29-1; size: .; D: .; length: 13; CDR3: CSVGQGVAGELFF; DNA: TGCAGCGTTGGCCAGGGCGTCGCCGGGGAGCTGTTTTTT
J: TRBJ2-1; V: TRBV7-9; size: .; D: TRBD1; length: 15; CDR3: CASSISGQGNNEQFF; DNA: TGTGCCAGCAGCATCTCGGGACAGGGAAACAATGAGCAGTTCTTC
J: TRBJ2-4; V: TRBV6-5; size: .; D: .; length: 14; CDR3: CASREVLAKNIQYF; DNA: TGTGCCAGCAGAGAGGTTCTAGCCAAAAACATTCAGTACTTC
J: TRBJ2-1; V: TRBV28; size: .; D: .; length: 12; CDR3: CASRQTSRVLFF; DNA: TGTGCCAGCAGACAGACGTCACGCGTGCTGTTCTTC
J: TRBJ2-7; V: TRBV29-1; size: .; D: .; length: 16; CDR3: CSGPQRNYTVIYEQYF; DNA: TGCAGCGGTCCACAAAGAAATTATACGGTTATCTACGAGCAGTACTTC
J: TRBJ2-7; V: TRBV13; size: .; D: .; length: 15; CDR3: CASSPSRGVSYEQYF; DNA: TGTGCCAGCAGCCCGTCGAGAGGGGTCTCCTACGAGCAGTACTTC
J: TRBJ2-5; V: TRBV9; size: .; D: TRBD2; length: 14; CDR3: CASSVFSGGETQYF; DNA: TGTGCCAGCAGCGTATTCTCCGGGGGGGAGACCCAGTACTTC
J: TRBJ2-1; V: TRBV10-3; size: few; D: TRBD1; length: 16; CDR3: CAISESDRGSYNEQFF; DNA: TGTGCCATCAGTGAGTCGGACAGGGGGTCCTACAATGAGCAGTTCTTC
J: TRBJ1-5; V: TRBV4-2; size: .; D: TRBD1; length: 15; CDR3: CASSQDNRGMQPQHF; DNA: TGTGCCAGCAGCCAAGATAACAGGGGCATGCAGCCCCAGCATTTT
J: TRBJ2-7; V: TRBV7-2; size: few; D: .; length: 15; CDR3: CASSLRPGQGYEQYF; DNA: TGTGCCAGCAGCTTAAGGCCCGGGCAGGGCTACGAGCAGTACTTC
J: TRBJ2-5; V: TRBV30; size: .; D: .; length: 12; CDR3: CAWRPNQETQYF; DNA: TGTGCCTGGAGACCCAACCAAGAGACCCAGTACTTC